The rows below give T cell receptor beta chains drawn from one sample of a study of blood T cell repertoires in COVID-19. Using immunoSEQ multiplex PCR, the repertoire was profiled, and TCRdb retains in-frame clones only, with some absent. The table records a few hundred thousand clones, less than 90% of them present only once. Sequenced sample: PBMCs or T cells enriched from blood (not recorded which). The receptor set was obtained from a woman aged 45 to 65 in a cohort exposed to, infected with or recovered from COVID-19 (not recorded which). Both conserved end residues are trimmed from each CDR3. Each record gives: V gene, J gene, CDR3 protein.

V gene: TRBV5-1
J gene: TRBJ1-1
CDR3 protein: ASSLDSYTEAF

V gene: TRBV5-1
J gene: TRBJ2-2
CDR3 protein: ASSLAAGGGTGELF

V gene: TRBV9
J gene: TRBJ1-5
CDR3 protein: ASSAHEAGGARISQPQH

V gene: TRBV7-3
J gene: TRBJ1-2
CDR3 protein: ASSFSATGDYGYT

V gene: TRBV30
J gene: TRBJ1-2
CDR3 protein: AWNYVANYGYT

V gene: TRBV3-1/TRBV3-2
J gene: TRBJ1-6
CDR3 protein: ASSQGQGSYSPLH

V gene: TRBV2
J gene: TRBJ2-5
CDR3 protein: ASSTRLAQGTQY

V gene: TRBV5-1
J gene: TRBJ2-2
CDR3 protein: ASSGGRQGGNTGELF

V gene: TRBV7-8
J gene: TRBJ2-7
CDR3 protein: ASSLVTGYEQY

V gene: TRBV30
J gene: TRBJ1-4
CDR3 protein: AGQGDGEKLF

V gene: TRBV6-2/TRBV6-3
J gene: TRBJ1-2
CDR3 protein: ASSYSGTYYGYT

V gene: TRBV6-5
J gene: TRBJ1-2
CDR3 protein: ASSLSGHPNYGYT

V gene: TRBV18
J gene: TRBJ2-3
CDR3 protein: ASSRTGTTDTQY

V gene: TRBV5-6
J gene: TRBJ1-6
CDR3 protein: ASSLVTASSGSPLH

V gene: TRBV27
J gene: TRBJ2-1
CDR3 protein: ASSISAYNEQF

V gene: TRBV6-2/TRBV6-3
J gene: TRBJ2-7
CDR3 protein: ASIPGTGWHEQY

V gene: TRBV2
J gene: TRBJ1-1
CDR3 protein: ASNERPSGGAF

V gene: TRBV28
J gene: TRBJ2-1
CDR3 protein: ASSPSGVHGNEQF

V gene: TRBV9
J gene: TRBJ1-2
CDR3 protein: ASSARDQGRPGYT

V gene: TRBV18
J gene: TRBJ1-1
CDR3 protein: ASSSGGGRTEAF

V gene: TRBV7-9
J gene: TRBJ1-6
CDR3 protein: ASSPGTGSPLH

V gene: TRBV5-6
J gene: TRBJ2-2
CDR3 protein: ASSFGGGRSGGELF

V gene: TRBV7-3
J gene: TRBJ2-7
CDR3 protein: ASSLSGGNTYEQY

V gene: TRBV5-4
J gene: TRBJ2-1
CDR3 protein: ASRPGTGGLYNEQF

V gene: TRBV9
J gene: TRBJ1-2
CDR3 protein: ASSALSWGPYGYT

V gene: TRBV28
J gene: TRBJ1-2
CDR3 protein: ASSSGTDYGYT

V gene: TRBV7-2
J gene: TRBJ2-7
CDR3 protein: ASRNQAGTYEQY

V gene: TRBV7-9
J gene: TRBJ2-3
CDR3 protein: ASSLGIQTDTQY

V gene: TRBV29-1
J gene: TRBJ1-1
CDR3 protein: SAGRGLGWTNTEAF

V gene: TRBV6-5
J gene: TRBJ1-1
CDR3 protein: ASSLGRATDTEAF

V gene: TRBV5-8
J gene: TRBJ2-1
CDR3 protein: ASSLGQSSYNEQF

V gene: TRBV6-5
J gene: TRBJ2-1
CDR3 protein: ASSYRSEQF

V gene: TRBV28
J gene: TRBJ1-2
CDR3 protein: ASSFGQNYGYT

V gene: TRBV5-1
J gene: TRBJ1-2
CDR3 protein: ASSLTSGYGYT

V gene: TRBV7-6
J gene: TRBJ2-7
CDR3 protein: ASSLFQGSYEQY